Listed below are T cell receptor beta chains from one sample, sequenced in a study of post-analysis software for immune sequencing data. TCRdb called the PCR reads again in MiXCR, with one record for every CDR3 protein. The repertoire holds fewer than 900,000 distinct CDR3 sequences, around 45% seen once, with roughly 5.2% in the top ten. Specimen: blood. The origin of the receptors is a girl between 10 and 17 years old with multiple sclerosis. The CDR3 runs from the conserved cysteine through the conserved F or W. A D gene is named only where the DNA matches it firmly. Clone size appears in some rows only: once, few, many, or a class for an expanded clone.

V	size	D	J	length	CDR3	DNA
TRBV6-2/TRBV6-3	few	.	TRBJ2-1	12	CASAISPYEQFF	TGTGCCAGCGCTATCTCCCCCTATGAGCAGTTCTTC
TRBV7-2	many	.	TRBJ1-2	14	CASSSQGANYGYTF	TGTGCCAGCAGCTCACAGGGAGCTAACTATGGCTACACCTTC
TRBV4-1	.	TRBD1	TRBJ1-1	19	CASSTPIRDRVGLNAEAFF	TGCGCCAGCAGCACCCCTATCCGGGACAGGGTAGGCTTGAACGCTGAAGCTTTCTTT
TRBV20-1	.	TRBD1	TRBJ1-4	13	CSAPRDRSEKLFF	TGCAGTGCCCCTCGGGACAGGTCTGAAAAACTGTTTTTT
TRBV5-6	.	TRBD1	TRBJ2-1	15	CASSGTGKVYNEQFF	TGTGCCAGCTCCGGGACAGGGAAGGTATACAATGAGCAGTTCTTC
TRBV9	.	.	TRBJ2-7	13	CASSVTSSAEQYF	TGTGCCAGCAGCGTAACTAGTTCGGCCGAGCAGTACTTC
TRBV6-2/TRBV6-3	.	.	TRBJ2-1	15	CASRPTGRSNNEQFF	TGTGCCAGCAGACCGACAGGTAGATCAAACAATGAGCAGTTCTTC
TRBV15	.	TRBD2	TRBJ2-5	16	CATSGGLAGSQETQYF	TGTGCCACCAGCGGAGGACTAGCGGGGAGCCAAGAGACCCAGTACTTC
TRBV12-3/TRBV12-4	.	TRBD1	TRBJ1-2	13	CASSMGQGAGYTF	TGTGCCAGCAGCATGGGACAGGGGGCTGGCTACACCTTC
TRBV29-1	.	TRBD1	TRBJ2-5	15	CSAQILTGGWQTQYF	TGCAGCGCTCAGATCTTGACAGGGGGCTGGCAGACCCAGTACTTC
TRBV12-3/TRBV12-4	.	TRBD1	TRBJ2-7	14	CTSRPGQGSYEQYF	TGTACCAGCAGACCGGGACAGGGCTCATACGAGCAGTACTTC
TRBV7-9	.	.	TRBJ2-3	15	CASSFYGTFVDTQYF	TGTGCCAGCAGCTTCTACGGGACATTTGTAGATACGCAGTATTTT
TRBV2	few	.	TRBJ2-5	16	CASSVAQRNLGETQYF	TGTGCCAGCAGTGTGGCCCAGCGGAACCTGGGCGAGACCCAGTACTTC
TRBV28	once	TRBD1	TRBJ1-1	12	CASSRDSSEAFF	TGTGCCAGCAGTCGGGACAGCTCTGAAGCTTTCTTT
TRBV14	once	TRBD1	TRBJ2-3	15	CASSQPPTGTDTQYF	TGTGCCAGCAGCCAACCACCGACAGGGACAGATACGCAGTATTTT
TRBV27	few	.	TRBJ2-7	14	CASSLMGTGYEQYF	TGTGCCAGCAGTTTGATGGGGACGGGCTACGAGCAGTACTTC
TRBV3-1	.	TRBD1	TRBJ2-1	17	CASSPSGGGWYYNEQFF	TGTGCCAGCAGCCCATCAGGGGGCGGGTGGTACTACAATGAGCAGTTCTTC
TRBV29-1	.	TRBD1	TRBJ2-4	14	CSVEGLTGEREQYF	TGCAGCGTTGAAGGCCTGACAGGGGAGAGGGAGCAGTACTTC
TRBV18	once	.	TRBJ1-2	15	CASSSTDSRSYGYTF	TGTGCCAGCTCGTCGACAGACTCTAGGAGCTATGGCTACACCTTC
TRBV12-3/TRBV12-4	.	TRBD1	TRBJ2-2	14	CASSGTGSTGELFF	TGTGCCAGCAGTGGGACAGGGTCAACCGGGGAGCTGTTTTTT
TRBV18	.	.	TRBJ2-7	14	CASSPLGPGYEQYF	TGTGCCAGCTCCCCCTTGGGGCCGGGCTACGAGCAGTACTTC
TRBV6-5	.	TRBD1	TRBJ1-2	15	CASSYSTGGRGGYTF	TGTGCCAGCAGTTACTCGACAGGGGGACGTGGCGGCTACACCTTC
TRBV20-1	.	.	TRBJ2-3	14	CSAQDWAGADTQYF	TGCAGTGCCCAAGACTGGGCAGGTGCAGATACGCAGTATTTT
TRBV28	.	.	TRBJ2-3	12	CASSSDRNTQYF	TGTGCCAGCAGTTCCGACCGCAATACGCAGTATTTT
TRBV20-1	.	TRBD1	TRBJ1-5	15	CSATGDSWGNQPQHF	TGCAGTGCTACTGGGGACAGTTGGGGCAATCAGCCCCAGCATTTT
TRBV5-6	few	TRBD2	TRBJ2-1	17	CASSLESAGGPYNEQFF	TGTGCCAGCAGCTTGGAATCCGCGGGAGGCCCTTACAATGAGCAGTTCTTC
TRBV14	once	.	TRBJ1-6	17	CASSQDDDNSYNSPLHF	TGTGCCAGCAGCCAAGATGACGACAATTCCTATAATTCACCCCTCCACTTT
TRBV29-1	.	.	TRBJ2-3	11	CSGQETDTQYF	TGCAGCGGCCAAGAAACGGATACGCAGTATTTT
TRBV10-3	.	TRBD1	TRBJ2-3	13	CAIWTGTADTQYF	TGTGCCATCTGGACAGGGACAGCCGATACGCAGTATTTT
TRBV5-1	few	.	TRBJ2-1	13	CASSPRDSHEQFF	TGCGCCAGCAGCCCGCGGGACAGCCACGAGCAGTTCTTC
TRBV20-1	.	.	TRBJ2-1	13	CSAEGLTHNEQFF	TGCAGTGCTGAGGGTCTTACTCACAATGAGCAGTTCTTC
TRBV5-5	.	.	TRBJ1-2	15	CASSLVIGTNYGYTF	TGTGCCAGCAGCTTGGTTATAGGGACCAACTATGGCTACACCTTC
TRBV5-1	.	.	TRBJ2-4	14	CASSPKLAKNIQYF	TGCGCCAGCAGCCCCAAACTAGCCAAAAACATTCAGTACTTC
TRBV6-6	.	.	TRBJ1-5	16	CASSYSMGGRRQPQHF	TGTGCCAGCAGTTACTCGATGGGGGGTCGAAGGCAGCCCCAGCATTTT
TRBV6-1	.	.	TRBJ1-1	14	CASNWDRVYTEAFF	TGTGCCAGCAACTGGGACCGGGTATACACTGAAGCTTTCTTT
TRBV9	few	TRBD2	TRBJ2-6	22	CASSVDRLAGSPQKTGANVLTF	TGTGCCAGCAGCGTAGACAGACTAGCGGGATCACCCCAAAAGACTGGGGCCAACGTCCTGACTTTC
TRBV3-1	many	.	TRBJ1-6	15	CASSELGGQNSPLHF	TGTGCCAGCAGCGAACTCGGCGGTCAGAATTCACCCCTCCACTTT
TRBV4-3	.	TRBD1	TRBJ1-2	13	CASSQSDRAGYTF	TGCGCCAGCAGCCAGTCAGACAGGGCTGGCTACACCTTC
TRBV6-6	.	TRBD1	TRBJ2-1	15	CASSLPGQGYNEQFF	TGTGCCAGCAGTCTACCGGGACAGGGATACAATGAGCAGTTCTTC
TRBV30	few	.	TRBJ1-1	12	CAWSVRNTEAFF	TGTGCCTGGAGTGTCAGGAACACTGAAGCTTTCTTT
TRBV7-2	few	.	TRBJ1-5	15	CASSLEGGRSDPQHF	TGTGCCAGCAGCTTAGAGGGGGGCCGGAGTGACCCCCAGCATTTT
TRBV6-5	.	.	TRBJ2-7	14	CASSSRGLPFEQYF	TGTGCCAGCAGTTCACGGGGGCTACCCTTCGAGCAGTACTTC
TRBV20-1	few	TRBD2	TRBJ2-3	14	CSAYTLARTDTQYF	TGCAGTGCCTACACACTAGCGCGCACAGATACGCAGTATTTT